The 32 T cell receptor beta chains listed next were all sequenced from one sample in a study of T cell responses to AZD1222 COVID-19 vaccine. Repertoires were generated with immunoSEQ multiplex PCR, while TCRdb's copy carries only in-frame clones and drops some. The sample lists 110,000 to 150,000 clones; approximately 85% were seen once. The sequenced sample was peripheral blood, obtained on day 0 of AZD1222 vaccination. The receptors shown here come from an adult in good health.

The chain is built from TRBV11-2 and TRBJ1-1, with a possible D match to TRBD1 (6 bases). Germline V gene lookup returns CDR1 SGHAT and CDR2 FQNNGV. The CDR3 runs to 13 residues. V gave up 3 bases and J gave up 8 bases, with 13 bases separating them. CDR3 nucleotide sequence: TGTGCCAGCAGCTTTTTCGGGACATCCGAAGCTTTCTTT. Translated: CASSFFGTSEAFF.

This clone was detected a few times. V gene TRBV10-3 combines with J gene TRBJ1-4, with no clear D. There are 13 residues in the CDR3. Trimming took 4 bases from V and 8 from J, leaving 11 bases between them. Germline V gene data show CDR1 as ENHRY and CDR2 as SYGVKD. CDR3 sequence: CAISVREEEKLFF. The CDR3, as DNA: TGTGCCATCAGTGTTAGGGAGGAGGAAAAACTGTTTTTT.

J is TRBJ2-1 and V is TRBV9; D is undetermined. CDR1 is SGDLS, CDR2 YYNGEE, per germline. Between the trimmed V and J ends, which lost 0 bases and 6 bases, there was a span of 1 base. This CDR3 is built from 11 residues. Here the CDR3 DNA reads TGTGCCAGCAGCGTAGCCAATGAGCAGTTCTTC. Translating it yields CASSVANEQFF.

The chain employs TRBV12-3 or TRBV12-4 and TRBJ1-2; no clear D. CDR3 size: 13 residues. Trimming stripped 6 bases from V and 4 bases from J, with 12 bases between. CDR3 sequence: CASSPDGVYGYTF. The CDR3 DNA sequence: TGTGCCAGCAGCCCCGACGGAGTCTATGGCTACACCTTC.

The chain carries TRBV9 and TRBJ2-3; possible D gene TRBD2, 6 bases. The germline gives CDR1 SGDLS, CDR2 YYNGEE. The germline V and J ends were trimmed by 0 bases and 0 bases, with 14 bases remaining between them. CDR3 length: 17 residues. CDR3 in amino acids: CASSVDLPGTSTDTQYF. CDR3 nucleotides: TGTGCCAGCAGCGTAGATCTTCCTGGGACTAGCACAGATACGCAGTATTTT.

This clone was seen more than once but under ten times. The chain employs TRBV4-1 and TRBJ2-7; D is uncertain. The V end was cut by 0 bases, the J end by 5 bases, with 8 bases between. Germline CDR1 and CDR2: MGHRA and YSYEKL. This CDR3 has 13 residues. The CDR3 DNA is TGCGCCAGCAGCCAAGACCCGTCGGACGAGCAGTACTTC. Its translation: CASSQDPSDEQYF.

The chain employs TRBV9 and TRBJ2-1; 7 bases align to TRBD2. J gave up 8 bases and V 2 bases, and 13 bases lay outside the gene matches. The CDR3 spans 16 residues. The germline gives CDR1 SGDLS, CDR2 YYNGEE. The CDR3 DNA follows: TGTGCCAGCAGCGTGAGCATAGCGGGCGCCTTCGATGAGCAGTTCTTC. Amino acids: CASSVSIAGAFDEQFF.

The V call is TRBV24-1, the J call TRBJ1-5; D unresolved. Germline V CDR1 and CDR2: KGHDR, SFDVKD. This CDR3 is built from 14 residues. V was pared by 1 base and J by 1 base, with 4 bases between. This chain's CDR3 is CATSDFASNQPQHF. DNA for the CDR3: TGTGCCACCAGTGATTTTGCAAGCAATCAGCCCCAGCATTTT.

The J gene is TRBJ1-6, the V gene TRBV30, with 10 bases fitting TRBD1. The CDR3 runs to 14 residues. V lost 8 bases to trimming and J lost 8 bases; unmatched junction nucleotides: 9. CDR1 is GTSNPN, CDR2 SVGIG, per germline (reference sequence). The CDR3 coding sequence is TGTGCCCGGTCAATAGGGACAGGGGATTCACCCCTCCACTTT. This encodes CARSIGTGDSPLHF.

CDR3 in DNA: TGCGCCAGCAGTGAGTCGGCGGGACTCCTCAACACCGGGGAGCTGTTTTTT. Translation: CASSESAGLLNTGELFF. J is TRBJ2-2 and V is TRBV10-2, with D maybe TRBD2 (6 bases). V gave up 0 bases and J gave up 2 bases, with 13 bases separating them. The CDR3 runs to 17 residues. Germline loops: CDR1 WSHSY, CDR2 SAAADI.

DNA for the CDR3: TGTGCCAGCAGCCAACGCTCTGGAAACACCATATATTTT. It is translated as CASSQRSGNTIYF. The chain recombines TRBV3-1 (or the pseudogene TRBV3-2) with TRBJ1-3; no reliable D call. CDR3 length: 13 residues. V was shortened by 2 bases and J by 0 bases, with 2 bases between the two germline ends. Germline V CDR1 and CDR2: LGHDT, YNNKEL (reference sequence).

The V and J genes are TRBV6-5 and TRBJ1-5; 9 bases map to TRBD1. The CDR3 consists of 14 residues. Germline V CDR1 and CDR2: MNHEY, SVGAGI. V lost 11 bases to trimming and J lost 6 bases; unmatched junction nucleotides: 11. The CDR3 protein is CAGTGTGKGQPQHF. In nucleotides, the CDR3 is TGTGCCGGGACCGGGACAGGGAAGGGTCAGCCCCAGCATTTT.

The chain is built from TRBV7-6 and TRBJ2-7; no firm D call. Deletions cut 0 bases from V and 2 bases from J, with 5 bases between. The germline V gene has CDR1 SGHVS and CDR2 FNYEAQ. The CDR3 is 13 amino acids. In DNA form, the CDR3 reads TGTGCCAGCAGCTTAGCCGTCGCCTACGAGCAGTACTTC. Translation gives CASSLAVAYEQYF.

The chain employs TRBV28 and TRBJ1-6; D uncertain. There are 11 residues in the CDR3. Germline CDR1 MDHEN, CDR2 SYDVKM. V lost 3 bases, J lost 9 bases, and 3 bases lay in between. Written as DNA, the CDR3 is TGTGCCAGCAGTTTTACTTCACCCCTCCACTTT. This sequence encodes CASSFTSPLHF. The full variable domain, rest sourced from reference TRBV28 and TRBJ1-6, is DVKVTQSSRYLVKRTGEKVFLECVQDMDHENMFWYRQDPGLGLRLIYFSYDVKMKEKGDIPEGYSVSREKKERFSLILESASTNQTSMYLCASSFTSPLHFGNGTRLTVT.

This clone was recorded a few times. V is TRBV10-1 and J is TRBJ2-2, with no clear D. From germline, CDR1 is WNHNN and CDR2 SYGVQD (reference sequence). This CDR3 is 11 amino acids long. V gave up 3 bases and J gave up 4 bases, with 0 bases separating them. The DNA for the CDR3 is TGCGCCAGCAGTGACACCGGGGAGCTGTTTTTT. Translated, it gives CASSDTGELFF.

This clone was seen more than once but under ten times. The rearrangement links TRBV11-1 to TRBJ2-5; 9 bases line up with TRBD2. V lost 6 bases to trimming and J lost 4 bases; unmatched junction nucleotides: 6. CDR1 and CDR2 from the germline V gene are SGHAT and FQDESV (reference sequence). The CDR3 consists of 14 residues. The DNA for the CDR3 is TGTGCCAGCAGGGATCCGGGACTAGCAGAGACCCAGTACTTC. It specifies CASRDPGLAETQYF.

The chain uses TRBV7-8 and TRBJ2-5; the D is unclear. Trimming cost V 5 bases and J 7 bases, with 17 bases left between them. The length of the CDR3 is 14 residues. Germline loops: CDR1 SGHVS, CDR2 FQNEAQ. The CDR3 DNA reads as TGTGCCAGCAGCCCTAGGCTTGGGGTTCGGACCCAGTACTTC. Protein product: CASSPRLGVRTQYF.

The V call is TRBV30, the J call TRBJ2-1; TRBD2 matches at 10 bases. CDR3 length equals 13 residues. Germline trimming cut 5 bases from V and 8 bases from J; bases unmatched to any gene: 6. Looked up from germline, CDR1 is GTSNPN and CDR2 is SVGIG (reference sequence). CDR3 coding DNA: TGTGCCTGGGGGCTAGCGGGAGCCCATGAGCAGTTCTTC. Translated, it gives CAWGLAGAHEQFF.

The chain couples TRBV4-2 to TRBJ1-6; D is undetermined. Germline CDR1 LGHNA, CDR2 YNFKEQ. Trimming left V 1 base short and J 7 bases short, with 11 bases between. This CDR3 has 15 amino acids. CDR3: CASSQAPPINSPLHF. The CDR3 nucleotides are TGTGCCAGCAGCCAAGCCCCTCCGATAAATTCACCCCTCCACTTT.

The CDR3 DNA follows: TGTGCCAGCAGTCCCGGGACAGGGTATCAGCCCCAGCATTTT. Its translation: CASSPGTGYQPQHF. The chain has TRBV4-2 and TRBJ1-5, with 9 bases that match TRBD1. This CDR3 spans 14 amino acids. CDR1 and CDR2 (germline): LGHNA, YNFKEQ. J was trimmed by 5 bases and V by 6 bases; bases with no gene match: 5.

The chain is built from TRBV3-1 (or the pseudogene TRBV3-2) and TRBJ2-7; D is undetermined. The germline gives CDR1 LGHDT, CDR2 YNNKEL (reference sequence). This CDR3 has 12 residues. V lost 0 bases, J lost 10 bases, and 10 bases lay in between. The CDR3 nucleotides read TGTGCCAGCAGCCAAGAAAAAGCGCCCCAGTACTTC. Encoded protein: CASSQEKAPQYF.

V gene TRBV7-2 combines with J gene TRBJ2-3, with D perhaps given as TRBD1 or TRBD2 (5 bases each). Germline V CDR1 and CDR2: SGHTA, FQGNSA. CDR3 size: 14 residues. Trimming took off 5 bases at V and 0 bases at J, with 9 bases between the two ends. The CDR3 spells CASSPGTSTDTQYF. CDR3 sequence (DNA): TGTGCCAGCAGCCCCGGGACGAGCACAGATACGCAGTATTTT.

The J gene is TRBJ1-1, the V gene TRBV30; D is ambiguous. This CDR3 has 14 residues. Germline V gene sequence: CDR1 GTSNPN, CDR2 SVGIG (reference sequence). V was pared by 5 bases and J by 4 bases, with 17 bases between. The CDR3 DNA reads as TGTGCCTGGGGGGTAGGGAGGCATAGCACTGAAGCTTTCTTT. The encoded protein is CAWGVGRHSTEAFF.

J is TRBJ1-4 and V is TRBV7-2; no clear D gene. Trimming cost V 1 base and J 7 bases, with 4 bases left between them. CDR1 is SGHTA, CDR2 FQGNSA, per germline. The CDR3 is made up of 12 amino acids. The CDR3 protein is CASSLDGEKLFF. The CDR3 DNA is TGTGCCAGCAGCTTAGACGGTGAAAAACTGTTTTTT.

This clone appeared a single time. This chain joins TRBV6-5 and TRBJ1-1; D possibly corresponds to TRBD1 (6 bases). V was trimmed by 6 bases and J by 4 bases, leaving 12 bases between them. This CDR3 is 13 amino acids long. From germline, CDR1 is MNHEY and CDR2 SVGAGI. CDR3 sequence reads: CASSLDRPTEAFF. Here the CDR3 DNA reads TGTGCCAGCAGCCTCGACAGGCCCACTGAAGCTTTCTTT.

The chain recombines TRBV29-1 with TRBJ1-1; D might be TRBD1 (5 bases). Trimming shortened V by 4 bases and J by 1 base, and 13 bases separated the two germline ends. The CDR3 has 14 residues. CDR1 is SQVTM, CDR2 ANQGSEA, per germline. The CDR3 sequence: CSVGGTTGNTEAFF. The CDR3 nucleotides read TGCAGCGTTGGGGGGACTACAGGGAACACTGAAGCTTTCTTT.

J is TRBJ1-4 and V is TRBV6-6; 8 bases align to TRBD1. V shed 5 bases, J shed 10 bases, and the junction held 9 bases outside the gene matches. The CDR3 contains 14 residues. Germline V lookup: CDR1 MNHNY, CDR2 SVGAGI (reference sequence). The CDR3 DNA sequence: TGTGCCAGCAGTACGACAGGGGAGCGGCGAAAACTGTTTTTT. As protein: CASSTTGERRKLFF.

Comment on this clone: The same CDR3 is also encoded by other DNA sequences in this sample. This chain links TRBV9 with TRBJ1-6; D gene ambiguous. Germline loops: CDR1 SGDLS, CDR2 YYNGEE. Trimming stripped 0 bases from V and 7 bases from J, with 8 bases between. The CDR3 is 14 amino acids. CDR3: CASSVGQINSPLHF. CDR3 DNA: TGTGCCAGCAGCGTAGGGCAGATAAATTCACCCCTCCACTTT.

This chain uses TRBV10-3 with TRBJ1-2; D perhaps matches TRBD1 (5 bases). Germline V gives CDR1 ENHRY, CDR2 SYGVKD. V lost 4 bases and J lost 8, with 14 bases in between. CDR3 size: 13 residues. Written as DNA, the CDR3 is TGTGCCATCAGTGCAAAGGGACTAGGGGGCTACACCTTC. It is translated as CAISAKGLGGYTF.

The rearrangement uses TRBV18 and TRBJ1-5; possibly TRBD1 for D (6 bases). V was trimmed by 5 bases and J by 6 bases, leaving 14 bases between them. Looked up from germline, CDR1 is KGHSH and CDR2 is LQKENI. The CDR3 contains 14 residues. The CDR3 coding sequence is TGTGCCAGCTCATCCGGGGGCTGGGGTCAGCCCCAGCATTTT. Translating it yields CASSSGGWGQPQHF.

J is TRBJ1-2 and V is TRBV7-9, with a tentative D call TRBD1 (5 bases). The germline CDR1 and CDR2 sequences are SEHNR and FQNEAQ (reference sequence). The CDR3 extends over 14 amino acids. Trimming took 2 bases from V and 6 from J, leaving 13 bases between them. The CDR3 nucleotides are TGTGCCAGCAGCTTAAGGGCGGAGGGGAATGGCTACACCTTC. Its translation: CASSLRAEGNGYTF.

The chain recombines TRBV2 with TRBJ1-1; D is unclear. With 5 bases removed from V and 0 bases from J, the gap between germline ends came to 16 bases. This CDR3 contains 16 residues. CDR1 is SNHLY, CDR2 FYNNEI, per germline. The DNA of the CDR3 is TGTGCCAGCAGTCTTATGGCCCTGACTGTGAACACTGAAGCTTTCTTT. It specifies CASSLMALTVNTEAFF.